The rows below give T cell receptor beta chains drawn from one sample of a study of T cells after yellow fever vaccination. From the 5' RACE reads, TCRdb called clonotypes with MiXCR, one entry per CDR3 protein. This table holds 45,000 to 75,000 distinct CDR3 sequences, about 5.6% found once. The specimen was PBMCs, either bulk or a sorted T-cell subset (CD4+, CD8+, memory, or dextramer-sorted; not recorded which), collected on the day of the yellow fever booster vaccination. The source is a man between 18 and 29 years old who received the YFV17D yellow fever vaccine. Each CDR3 is given with its conserved first and last residue. The D gene is left open where the match is weak. Not all rows give a size; the values are once, few, many and, for expanded clones, a class.

v_call: TRBV11-2; clone_size: .; d_call: TRBD1; j_call: TRBJ2-4; cdr3_nt: TGTGCCAGCAGCATACACAGGGGGCTATCGACTCAGTACTTC; cdr3_aa: CASSIHRGLSTQYF
v_call: TRBV10-1; clone_size: many; d_call: .; j_call: TRBJ2-7; cdr3_nt: TGCGCCAGCAGATCCGGGACACACTCCTACGAGCAGTACTTC; cdr3_aa: CASRSGTHSYEQYF
v_call: TRBV10-2; clone_size: many; d_call: .; j_call: TRBJ2-7; cdr3_nt: TGCGCCAGCAGTGAGTATCAGGGCTACGAGCAGTACTTC; cdr3_aa: CASSEYQGYEQYF
v_call: TRBV13; clone_size: .; d_call: .; j_call: TRBJ2-7; cdr3_nt: TGTGCCAGCAGCTTAGACGGGGTGAACGAGCAGTACTTC; cdr3_aa: CASSLDGVNEQYF
v_call: TRBV20-1; clone_size: many; d_call: .; j_call: TRBJ2-5; cdr3_nt: TGCAGTGCTAGAGATAGCCGGCTCAGGGAAGAGACCCAGTACTTC; cdr3_aa: CSARDSRLREETQYF
v_call: TRBV6-2/TRBV6-3; clone_size: many; d_call: .; j_call: TRBJ2-2; cdr3_nt: TGTGCCAGCAGTCCCGGACACACGAACACCGGGGAGCTGTTTTTT; cdr3_aa: CASSPGHTNTGELFF
v_call: TRBV6-5; clone_size: .; d_call: TRBD2; j_call: TRBJ2-2; cdr3_nt: TGTGCCAGCAGTACAAGGACTAGCGGGGGGGCGTACAACACCGGGGAGCTGTTTTTT; cdr3_aa: CASSTRTSGGAYNTGELFF
v_call: TRBV6-6; clone_size: few; d_call: .; j_call: TRBJ1-4; cdr3_nt: TGTGCCAGCAGTTACAAACGACAAGCTAATGAAAAACTGTTTTTT; cdr3_aa: CASSYKRQANEKLFF
v_call: TRBV11-1; clone_size: few; d_call: .; j_call: TRBJ2-6; cdr3_nt: TGTGCCAGCAGCTTAGCGGTTGAGTCTGGGGCCAACGTCCTGACTTTC; cdr3_aa: CASSLAVESGANVLTF
v_call: TRBV12-3/TRBV12-4; clone_size: many; d_call: .; j_call: TRBJ2-1; cdr3_nt: TGTGCCAGCATTAGTACCCGTATAGATGAGCAGTTCTTC; cdr3_aa: CASISTRIDEQFF
v_call: TRBV11-2; clone_size: few; d_call: .; j_call: TRBJ1-1; cdr3_nt: TGTGCCAGCAGCTACCCGAGGACTGAAGCTTTCTTT; cdr3_aa: CASSYPRTEAFF
v_call: TRBV20-1; clone_size: many; d_call: .; j_call: TRBJ1-4; cdr3_nt: TGCAGTGCTAGAGACGAGACGGGGTCGGCTAATGAAAAACTGTTTTTT; cdr3_aa: CSARDETGSANEKLFF
v_call: TRBV11-2; clone_size: many; d_call: .; j_call: TRBJ2-5; cdr3_nt: TGTGCCAGCAGCTTAGCCAGCGGCGCCGCCGTGACCCAGTACTTC; cdr3_aa: CASSLASGAAVTQYF
v_call: TRBV27; clone_size: many; d_call: TRBD2; j_call: TRBJ2-3; cdr3_nt: TGTGCCAGCTCCCGAGAGCGGGGGGGCTCAGATACGCAGTATTTT; cdr3_aa: CASSRERGGSDTQYF
v_call: TRBV7-3; clone_size: few; d_call: .; j_call: TRBJ2-3; cdr3_nt: TGTGCCAGCAGCTTGACTCAGGGGTGGACAGATACGCAGTATTTT; cdr3_aa: CASSLTQGWTDTQYF
v_call: TRBV6-5; clone_size: many; d_call: TRBD1; j_call: TRBJ1-1; cdr3_nt: TGTGCCAGCAGGAAAAGGGACAGAGACACTGAAGCTTTCTTT; cdr3_aa: CASRKRDRDTEAFF
v_call: TRBV12-3/TRBV12-4; clone_size: .; d_call: .; j_call: TRBJ1-5; cdr3_nt: TGTGCCAACAGTTTTGGGCAGGGGTATCAGCCCCAGCATTTT; cdr3_aa: CANSFGQGYQPQHF
v_call: TRBV7-8; clone_size: many; d_call: TRBD1; j_call: TRBJ2-2; cdr3_nt: TGTGCCAGCAGCTCGGGACAGGAACAGCGCTTCCACGGGGAGCTGTTTTTT; cdr3_aa: CASSSGQEQRFHGELFF
v_call: TRBV27; clone_size: few; d_call: .; j_call: TRBJ1-2; cdr3_nt: TGTGCCAGCAGTCCACGATACCGTTCAGACAGCCCCAACATCTACACCTTC; cdr3_aa: CASSPRYRSDSPNIYTF
v_call: TRBV29-1; clone_size: many; d_call: TRBD2; j_call: TRBJ2-3; cdr3_nt: TGCAGCGTTGCAAGGACTAGCGGGCTCACAGATACGCAGTATTTT; cdr3_aa: CSVARTSGLTDTQYF
v_call: TRBV5-1; clone_size: few; d_call: TRBD1; j_call: TRBJ1-2; cdr3_nt: TGCGCCAGCAGCGAGGGACAGGTTGGCTACACCTTC; cdr3_aa: CASSEGQVGYTF
v_call: TRBV7-3; clone_size: .; d_call: .; j_call: TRBJ1-1; cdr3_nt: TGTGCCAGCAGCCCCGGGACTACCTCGCGGACTGAAGCTTTCTTT; cdr3_aa: CASSPGTTSRTEAFF